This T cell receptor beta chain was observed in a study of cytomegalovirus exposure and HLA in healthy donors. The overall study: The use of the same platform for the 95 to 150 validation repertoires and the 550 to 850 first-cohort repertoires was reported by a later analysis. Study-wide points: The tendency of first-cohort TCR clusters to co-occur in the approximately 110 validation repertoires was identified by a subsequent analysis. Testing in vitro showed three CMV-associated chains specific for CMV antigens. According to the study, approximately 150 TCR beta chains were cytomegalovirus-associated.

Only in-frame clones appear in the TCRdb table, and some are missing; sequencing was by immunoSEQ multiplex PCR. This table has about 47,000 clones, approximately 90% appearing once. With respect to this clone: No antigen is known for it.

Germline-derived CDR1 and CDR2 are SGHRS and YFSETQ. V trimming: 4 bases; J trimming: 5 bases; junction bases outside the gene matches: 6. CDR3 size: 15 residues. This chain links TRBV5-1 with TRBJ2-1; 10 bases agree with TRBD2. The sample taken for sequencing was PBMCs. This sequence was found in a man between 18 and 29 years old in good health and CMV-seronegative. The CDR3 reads CASSRTSGFNNEQFF. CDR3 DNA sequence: TGCGCCAGCAGCAGGACTAGCGGTTTTAACAATGAGCAGTTCTTC.